Presented here are 14 T cell receptor beta chains from one specimen sequenced in a study of blood T cell repertoires in COVID-19. Profiled with immunoSEQ multiplex PCR; TCRdb holds only in-frame clones, not every one. This table has some 230,000 clones, 65% to 90% appearing once. Sequenced material: peripheral blood. These receptors came from a woman aged 45 to 65 with acute or convalescent COVID-19.

This clone appeared a single time. V gene TRBV6-1 combines with J gene TRBJ1-4; no reliable D call. The CDR3 is made up of 14 amino acids. V lost 1 base and J lost 4, with 7 bases in between. From germline, CDR1 is MNHNS and CDR2 SASEGT. CDR3 sequence reads: CASSEGQFNEKLFF. The CDR3 nucleotides read TGTGCCAGCAGTGAAGGGCAGTTTAATGAAAAACTGTTTTTT.

In this sample, this clone turned up a few times. The J gene is TRBJ2-5, the V gene TRBV11-2; TRBD2 is a possible D gene (6 bases). Trimming shortened V by 0 bases and J by 4 bases, and 9 bases separated the two germline ends. The CDR3 loop spans 14 amino acids. CDR1 is SGHAT and CDR2 is FQNNGV in the germline V gene. CDR3 residues: CASSLEAGPETQYF. Written as DNA, the CDR3 is TGTGCCAGCAGCTTAGAAGCGGGTCCAGAGACCCAGTACTTC.

The V call is TRBV11-3, the J call TRBJ2-7, with D possibly matching TRBD2 (5 bases). Trimming left V 1 base short and J 2 bases short, with 6 bases between. The CDR3 spans 13 residues. Per germline, CDR1 SGHNT and CDR2 YENEEA. The CDR3 DNA follows: TGTGCCAGCAGCTTAGCGGGGACCTACGAGCAGTACTTC. It encodes CASSLAGTYEQYF.

The chain links TRBV4-2 to TRBJ1-2; D might be TRBD1 (5 bases). Trimming shortened V by 0 bases and J by 4 bases, and 18 bases separated the two germline ends. There are 17 residues in the CDR3. Germline V gene data show CDR1 as LGHNA and CDR2 as YNFKEQ. CDR3 sequence: CASSQELIIGVVYGYTF. The CDR3 DNA reads as TGTGCCAGCAGCCAAGAACTCATAATAGGGGTTGTCTATGGCTACACCTTC.

The chain combines TRBV29-1 with TRBJ2-1; perhaps TRBD2 as D (5 bases). Germline lookup yields CDR1 SQVTM and CDR2 ANQGSEA. With 7 bases removed from V and 4 bases from J, the gap between germline ends came to 20 bases. CDR3 size: 15 residues. The CDR3 DNA is TGCAGCGCCGAACCCATGGACTCCGGGTACAATGAGCAGTTCTTC. This gives the protein CSAEPMDSGYNEQFF.

The chain is built from TRBV28 and TRBJ1-2; 7 bases are shared with TRBD1. V lost 6 bases to trimming and J lost 8 bases; unmatched junction nucleotides: 6. Per germline, CDR1 MDHEN and CDR2 SYDVKM. CDR3 length: 12 residues. In nucleotides, the CDR3 is TGTGCCAGCAGCAAGGGGGCAAGGGGCTACACCTTC. This sequence encodes CASSKGARGYTF.

The chain carries TRBV5-1 and TRBJ2-5; 7 positions match TRBD1. V trimming: 1 base; J trimming: 4 bases; junction bases outside the gene matches: 1. CDR1 and CDR2 (germline): SGHRS, YFSETQ. This CDR3 comprises 13 residues. The CDR3 sequence is CASSLTGAETQYF. The CDR3 nucleotides are TGCGCCAGCAGCTTGACAGGGGCAGAGACCCAGTACTTC.

The CDR3 region has the DNA TGTGCCCGGGAGTCCGGGACTAGCGGGGGTGAGCAGTTCTTC. Translation gives CARESGTSGGEQFF. The chain uses TRBV2 and TRBJ2-1; TRBD2 agrees at 14 bases. V shed 11 bases and J 9 bases; nucleotides not matched to a gene: 9. From germline, CDR1 is SNHLY and CDR2 FYNNEI. The CDR3 is 14 amino acids. Looking up the rest from reference TRBV2 and TRBJ2-1 gives the full variable domain: EPEVTQTPSHQVTQMGQEVILRCVPISNHLYFYWYRQILGQKVEFLVSFYNNEISEKSEIFDDQFSVERPDGSNFTLKIRSTKLEDSAMYFCARESGTSGGEQFFGPGTRLTVL.

The chain carries TRBV3-1 (or the pseudogene TRBV3-2) and TRBJ2-1, with no clear D. Germline lookup yields CDR1 LGHDT and CDR2 YNNKEL (reference sequence). The CDR3 totals 13 residues. Trimming took 1 base from V and 6 from J, leaving 7 bases between them. CDR3 residues: CASSQVSSNEQFF. CDR3 DNA: TGTGCCAGCAGCCAAGTTAGCAGCAATGAGCAGTTCTTC.

The V call is TRBV16, the J call TRBJ2-7, with a tentative D call TRBD2 (6 bases). Trimming cost V 4 bases and J 4 bases, with 11 bases left between them. Germline V gives CDR1 KGHSY, CDR2 FQNENV. The CDR3 has 13 residues. CDR3 protein: CASSLLRGYEQYF. CDR3 nucleotides: TGTGCCAGCAGCCTCCTCCGGGGGTACGAGCAGTACTTC.

The chain is built from TRBV4-2 and TRBJ2-7; 13 bases map to TRBD2. This CDR3 region has 17 residues. V lost 4 bases, J lost 6 bases, and 12 bases stayed unmatched. Germline V gene sequence: CDR1 LGHNA, CDR2 YNFKEQ. This CDR3 reads CASSRTTSGRAQGEQYF. The DNA for the CDR3 is TGTGCCAGCAGCCGCACTACTAGCGGGAGGGCCCAGGGCGAGCAGTACTTC.

In its sample, this clone was seen a few times. The V call is TRBV11-2, the J call TRBJ2-5, with D possibly TRBD2 on 5 matching bases. The ends were cut back, 1 base at V and 9 bases at J, with 15 bases in the middle. This CDR3 is 14 amino acids long. CDR1 and CDR2 from the germline V gene are SGHAT and FQNNGV. CDR3 region: CASSLGDHKRAQYF. The CDR3 nucleotides read TGTGCCAGCAGCTTAGGAGACCACAAGAGGGCCCAGTACTTC.

In nucleotides, the CDR3 is TGTGCCAGCACCGCTCAAGGGGTCACCGGGGAGCTGTTTTTT. Translating gives CASTAQGVTGELFF. The chain joins TRBV27 to TRBJ2-2; maybe TRBD1 (5 bases). The germline V gene encodes CDR1 MNHEY and CDR2 SMNVEV (reference sequence). The V gene lost 7 bases and the J gene lost 4 bases, with 13 bases spanning the gap. This CDR3 is built from 14 residues.

The gene calls are TRBV3-1 (or the pseudogene TRBV3-2) and TRBJ1-1, with a tentative D call TRBD1 (6 bases). CDR3 length: 14 residues. From germline, CDR1 is LGHDT and CDR2 YNNKEL (reference sequence). V lost 4 bases and J lost 6, with 15 bases in between. The CDR3 sequence: CASSPQQGAAEAFF. In DNA form, the CDR3 reads TGTGCCAGCAGCCCCCAACAGGGAGCGGCTGAAGCTTTCTTT.